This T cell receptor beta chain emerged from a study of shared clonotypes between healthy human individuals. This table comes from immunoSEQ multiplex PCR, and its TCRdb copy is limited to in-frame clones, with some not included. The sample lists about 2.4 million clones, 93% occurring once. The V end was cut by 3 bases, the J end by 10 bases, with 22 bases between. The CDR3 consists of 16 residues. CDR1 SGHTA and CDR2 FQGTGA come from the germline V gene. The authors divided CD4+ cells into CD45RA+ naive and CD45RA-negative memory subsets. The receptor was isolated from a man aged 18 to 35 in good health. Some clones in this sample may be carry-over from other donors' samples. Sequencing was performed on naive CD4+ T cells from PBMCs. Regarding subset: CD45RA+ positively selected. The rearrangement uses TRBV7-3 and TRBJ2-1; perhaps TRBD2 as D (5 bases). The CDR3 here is CASSFVPGRPRGEQFF. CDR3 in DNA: TGTGCCAGCAGCTTCGTCCCGGGCCGGCCACGGGGAGAGCAGTTCTTC.